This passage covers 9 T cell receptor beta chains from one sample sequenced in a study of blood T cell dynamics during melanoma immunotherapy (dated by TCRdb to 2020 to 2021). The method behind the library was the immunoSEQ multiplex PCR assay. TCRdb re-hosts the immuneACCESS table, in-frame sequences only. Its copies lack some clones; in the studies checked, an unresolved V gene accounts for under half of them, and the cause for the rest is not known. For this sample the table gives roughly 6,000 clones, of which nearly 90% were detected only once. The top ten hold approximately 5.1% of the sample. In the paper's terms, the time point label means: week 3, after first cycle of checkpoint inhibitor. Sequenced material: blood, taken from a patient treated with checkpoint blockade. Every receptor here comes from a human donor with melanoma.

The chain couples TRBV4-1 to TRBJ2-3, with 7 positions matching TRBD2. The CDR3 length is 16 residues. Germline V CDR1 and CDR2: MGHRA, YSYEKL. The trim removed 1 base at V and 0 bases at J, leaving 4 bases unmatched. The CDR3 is CASSQASGSSTDTQYF. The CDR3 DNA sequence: TGCGCCAGCAGCCAAGCTAGCGGATCTAGCACAGATACGCAGTATTTT.

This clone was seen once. The CDR3 nucleotides are TGTGCCAGCGCTATGGTTGGGGGTGGGCTGGTCTATGGCTACACCTTC. This encodes CASAMVGGGLVYGYTF. This chain joins TRBV28 and TRBJ1-2, with D perhaps matching TRBD1 (5 bases). Between the trimmed V and J ends, which lost 8 bases and 4 bases, there was a span of 23 bases. CDR1 MDHEN and CDR2 SYDVKM come from the germline V gene. This CDR3 has 16 amino acids.

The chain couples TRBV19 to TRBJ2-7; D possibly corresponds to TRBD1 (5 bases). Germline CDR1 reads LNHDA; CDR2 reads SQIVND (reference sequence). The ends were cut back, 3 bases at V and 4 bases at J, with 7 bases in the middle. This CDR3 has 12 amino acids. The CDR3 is CASSINRYEQYF. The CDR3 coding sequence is TGTGCCAGTAGTATCAACAGGTACGAGCAGTACTTC.

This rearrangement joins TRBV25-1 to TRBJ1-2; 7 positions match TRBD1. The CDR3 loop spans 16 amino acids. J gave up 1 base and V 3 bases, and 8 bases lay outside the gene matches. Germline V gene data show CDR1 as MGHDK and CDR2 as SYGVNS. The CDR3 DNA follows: TGTGCCAGCAGTGACCGAGGACAGGCAGATAACTATGGCTACACCTTC. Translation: CASSDRGQADNYGYTF.

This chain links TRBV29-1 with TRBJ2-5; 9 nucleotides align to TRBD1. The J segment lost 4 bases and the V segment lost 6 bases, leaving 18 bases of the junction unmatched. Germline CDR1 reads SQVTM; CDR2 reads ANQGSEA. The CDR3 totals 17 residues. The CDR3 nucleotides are TGCAGCGTCGCAGCCGGGACAGGGTGGGAGCGGCCAGAGACCCAGTACTTC. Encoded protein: CSVAAGTGWERPETQYF.

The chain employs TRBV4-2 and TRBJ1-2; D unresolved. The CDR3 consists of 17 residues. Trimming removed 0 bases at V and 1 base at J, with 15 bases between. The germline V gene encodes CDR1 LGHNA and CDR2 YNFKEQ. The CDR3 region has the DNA TGTGCCAGCAGCCAAGATCTACACGAGTTCAGTAACTATGGCTACACCTTC. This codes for CASSQDLHEFSNYGYTF.

Here the CDR3 DNA reads TGTGCCAGCAGTTCCGACGGCACAGATACGCAGTATTTT. Translated, it gives CASSSDGTDTQYF. The rearrangement uses TRBV6-5 and TRBJ2-3; D gene ambiguous. The CDR3 spans 13 residues. CDR1 and CDR2 from the germline V gene are MNHEY and SVGAGI. The V gene lost 4 bases and the J gene lost 1 base, with 6 bases spanning the gap.

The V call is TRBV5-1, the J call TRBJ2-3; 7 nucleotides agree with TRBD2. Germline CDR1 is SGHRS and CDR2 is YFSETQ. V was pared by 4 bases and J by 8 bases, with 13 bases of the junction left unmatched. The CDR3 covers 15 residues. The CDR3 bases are TGCGCCAGCAGCGTCCGGGAGGCTAGAGTCGGTACGCAGTATTTT. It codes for CASSVREARVGTQYF.

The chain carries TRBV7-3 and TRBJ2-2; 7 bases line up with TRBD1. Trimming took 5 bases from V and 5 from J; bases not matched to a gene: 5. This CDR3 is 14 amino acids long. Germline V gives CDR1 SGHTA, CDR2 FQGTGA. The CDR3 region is CASSTRQGTGELFF. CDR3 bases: TGTGCCAGCAGCACAAGACAGGGTACCGGGGAGCTGTTTTTT.